This T cell receptor beta chain derives from a study of beta chain features in type 1 diabetes. This CDR3 spans 14 amino acids. Germline CDR1 reads KGHSH; CDR2 reads LQKENI. The ends were cut back, 5 bases at V and 4 bases at J, with 12 bases in the middle. Study-level findings and limits: Researchers report that Type 1 diabetes patients had moderately but significantly shorter TCRB CDR3s across all four CD4+ subsets.

Investigators reverse transcribed all isolated RNA, so they sequenced expressed TCRB transcripts. TCRdb keeps only in-frame clones here, not all; method: immunoSEQ multiplex PCR. The sample consists of about 270,000 clones, 11% to 15% of them appearing once. Notes on this clone: The antigen is unknown.

V and J are TRBV18 and TRBJ2-1, with D possibly matching TRBD2 (6 bases). The sequence was collected from a middle-aged woman in good health. The sequencing input was naive CD4+ T cells from blood. The CDR3 spells CASSSGGIYNEQFF. The CDR3 region has the DNA TGTGCCAGCTCAAGCGGAGGGATTTACAATGAGCAGTTCTTC.